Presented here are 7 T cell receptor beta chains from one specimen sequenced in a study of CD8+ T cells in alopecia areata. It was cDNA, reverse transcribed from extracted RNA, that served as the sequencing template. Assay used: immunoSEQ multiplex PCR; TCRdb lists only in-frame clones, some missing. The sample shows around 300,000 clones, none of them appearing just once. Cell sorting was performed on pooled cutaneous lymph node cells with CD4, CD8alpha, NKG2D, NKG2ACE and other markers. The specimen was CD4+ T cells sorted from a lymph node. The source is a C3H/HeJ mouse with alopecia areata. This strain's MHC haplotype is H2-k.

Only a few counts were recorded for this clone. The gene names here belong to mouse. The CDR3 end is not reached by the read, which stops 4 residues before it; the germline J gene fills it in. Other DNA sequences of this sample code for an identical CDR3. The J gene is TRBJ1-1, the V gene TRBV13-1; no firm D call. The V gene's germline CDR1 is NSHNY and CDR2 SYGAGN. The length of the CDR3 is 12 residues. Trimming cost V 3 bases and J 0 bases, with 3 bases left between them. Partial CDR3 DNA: TGTGCCAGCAGTGCCAAGAACACA. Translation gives CASSAKNT. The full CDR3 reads CASSAKNTEVFF.

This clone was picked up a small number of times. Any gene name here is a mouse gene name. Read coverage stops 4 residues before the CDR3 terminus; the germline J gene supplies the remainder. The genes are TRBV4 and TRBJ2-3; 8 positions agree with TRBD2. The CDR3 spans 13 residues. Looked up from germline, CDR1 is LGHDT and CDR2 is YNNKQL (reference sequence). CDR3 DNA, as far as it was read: TGTGCCAGCAGCTTCGACTGGGGAGAA. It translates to CASSFDWGE. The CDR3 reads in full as CASSFDWGETLYF.

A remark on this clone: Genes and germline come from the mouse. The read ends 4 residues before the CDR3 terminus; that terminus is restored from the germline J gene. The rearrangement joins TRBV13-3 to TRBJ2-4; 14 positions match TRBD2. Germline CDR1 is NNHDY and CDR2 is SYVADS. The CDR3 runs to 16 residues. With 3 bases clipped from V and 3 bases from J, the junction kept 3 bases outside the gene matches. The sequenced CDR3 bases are TGTGCCAGCAGTGGGGGACTGGGGGGGCGCCAAAAC. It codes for CASSGGLGGRQN. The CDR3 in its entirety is CASSGGLGGRQNTLYF.

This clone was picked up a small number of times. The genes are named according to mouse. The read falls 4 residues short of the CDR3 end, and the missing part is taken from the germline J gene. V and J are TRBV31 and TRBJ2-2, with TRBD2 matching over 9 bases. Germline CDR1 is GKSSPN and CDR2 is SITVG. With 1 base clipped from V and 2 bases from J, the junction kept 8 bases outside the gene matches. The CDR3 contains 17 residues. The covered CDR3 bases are TGTGCCTGGAGTCGAGCACTGGGGGGTCCTAACACCGGG. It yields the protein CAWSRALGGPNTG. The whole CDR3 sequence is CAWSRALGGPNTGQLYF.

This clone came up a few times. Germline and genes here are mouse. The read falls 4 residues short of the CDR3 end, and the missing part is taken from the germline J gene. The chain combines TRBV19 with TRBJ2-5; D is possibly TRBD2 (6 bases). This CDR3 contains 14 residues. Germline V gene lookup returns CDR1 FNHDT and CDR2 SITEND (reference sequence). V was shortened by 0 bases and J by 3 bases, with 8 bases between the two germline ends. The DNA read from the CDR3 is TGTGCCAGCAGTATAGAGACTGGTCAAGAC. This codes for CASSIETGQD. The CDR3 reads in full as CASSIETGQDTQYF. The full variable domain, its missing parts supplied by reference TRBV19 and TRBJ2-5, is GGIITQTPKFLIGQEGQKLTLKCQQNFNHDTMYWYRQDSGKGLRLIYYSITENDLQKGDLSEGYDASREKKSSFSLTVTSAQKNEMAVFLCASSIETGQDTQYFGPGTRLLVL.

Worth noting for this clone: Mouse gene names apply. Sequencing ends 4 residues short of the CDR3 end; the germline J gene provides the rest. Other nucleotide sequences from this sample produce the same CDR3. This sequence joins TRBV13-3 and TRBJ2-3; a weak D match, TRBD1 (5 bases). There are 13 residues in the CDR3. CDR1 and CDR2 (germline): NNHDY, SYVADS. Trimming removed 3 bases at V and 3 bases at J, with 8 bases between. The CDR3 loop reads CASSGQGAETLYF. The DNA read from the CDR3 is TGTGCCAGCAGTGGGCAGGGAGCAGAA.

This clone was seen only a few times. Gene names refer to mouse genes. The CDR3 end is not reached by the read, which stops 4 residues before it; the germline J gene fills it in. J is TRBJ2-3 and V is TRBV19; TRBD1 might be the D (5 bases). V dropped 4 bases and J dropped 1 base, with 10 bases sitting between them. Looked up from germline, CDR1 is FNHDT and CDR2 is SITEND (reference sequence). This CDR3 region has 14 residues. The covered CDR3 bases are TGTGCCAGCAGTGCAGGGAGAGGTGCAGAA. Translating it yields CASSAGRGAE. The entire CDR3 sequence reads CASSAGRGAETLYF.